This entry concerns a single T cell receptor (beta chain). Its target is unknown. This sample is part of a study of T-cell memory formation after mild COVID-19. Study background: Most TCR clusters belonged to a single donor.

MiXCR was run by TCRdb on the 5' RACE reads, yielding one entry per CDR3 protein. The repertoire consists of about 120,000 distinct CDR3 sequences, with about 17% occurring once and the leading ten covering approximately 14%. Study results and caveats: Balance between CD4 and CD8 was seen in clones contracting day 15 to 85, and a CD4+ lean was seen in later expanders.

CDR3 length equals 15 residues. The V gene's germline CDR1 is SGHRS and CDR2 YFSETQ. V was pared by 4 bases and J by 4 bases, with 5 bases of the junction left unmatched. The chain has TRBV5-1 and TRBJ1-5; 10 nucleotides line up with TRBD1. This TCR came from an adult woman who had mild COVID-19 (a few samples of this study predate the infection). Cell type and time point are not known. Input material: PBMCs or a T cell subset sorted from them (not recorded which). CDR3 bases: TGCGCCAGCAGCGGAGGACAGGGGGGAAATCAGCCCCAGCATTTT. Protein product: CASSGGQGGNQPQHF.